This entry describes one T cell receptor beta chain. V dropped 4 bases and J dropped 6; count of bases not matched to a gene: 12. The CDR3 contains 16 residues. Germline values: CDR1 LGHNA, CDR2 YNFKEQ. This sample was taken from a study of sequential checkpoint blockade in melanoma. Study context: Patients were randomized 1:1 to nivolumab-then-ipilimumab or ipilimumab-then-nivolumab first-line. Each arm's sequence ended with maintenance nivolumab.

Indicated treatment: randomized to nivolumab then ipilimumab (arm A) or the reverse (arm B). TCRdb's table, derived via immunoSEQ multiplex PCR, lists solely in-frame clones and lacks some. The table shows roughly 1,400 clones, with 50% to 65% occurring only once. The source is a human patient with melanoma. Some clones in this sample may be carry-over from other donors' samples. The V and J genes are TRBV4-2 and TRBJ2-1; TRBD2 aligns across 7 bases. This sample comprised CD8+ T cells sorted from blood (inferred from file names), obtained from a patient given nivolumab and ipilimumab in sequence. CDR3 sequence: CASSPTLADLPNEQFF. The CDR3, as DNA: TGTGCCAGCAGCCCAACCCTAGCGGATCTACCCAATGAGCAGTTCTTC.